This TCR beta chain was sequenced for a study of CXCR3-negative and CXCR3-positive naive CD8 T cells. The CDR3 is 18 amino acids. Germline-derived CDR1 and CDR2 are SEHNR and FQNEAQ (reference sequence). Each TRB cDNA library was prepared by 5' RACE (with UMI labels). TCRdb reworked the 5' RACE reads into one entry per CDR3 protein, no DNA. The listing records 50,000 to 75,000 distinct CDR3 sequences. This clonotype originated in a human donor in good health. Some clones in this sample may be carry-over from other donors' samples. Sequencing used naive CXCR3- CD8+ T cells from blood. Regarding subset: CD45RO-CCR7+CD27+CD95- naive CD8+ T cells lacking CXCR3 (TNR3-). The chain couples TRBV7-9 to TRBJ2-7; TCRdb's D call, TRBD1, is unchecked because there is no DNA. This CDR3 is CASSLYGTANINSYEQYF.